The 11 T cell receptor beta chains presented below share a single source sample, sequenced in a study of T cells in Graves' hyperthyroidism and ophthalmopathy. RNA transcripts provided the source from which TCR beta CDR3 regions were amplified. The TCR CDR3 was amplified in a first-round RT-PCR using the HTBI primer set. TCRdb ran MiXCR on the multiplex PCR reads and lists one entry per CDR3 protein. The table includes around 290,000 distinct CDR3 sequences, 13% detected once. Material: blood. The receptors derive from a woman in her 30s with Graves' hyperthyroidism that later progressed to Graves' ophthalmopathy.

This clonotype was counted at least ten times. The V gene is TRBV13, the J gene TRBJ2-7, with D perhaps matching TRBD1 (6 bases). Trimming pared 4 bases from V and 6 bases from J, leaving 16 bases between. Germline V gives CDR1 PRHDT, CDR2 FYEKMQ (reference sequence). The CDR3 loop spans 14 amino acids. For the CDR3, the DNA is TGTGCCAGCAGCTACCGGGACACCCTATCCGAGCAGTACTTC. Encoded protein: CASSYRDTLSEQYF.

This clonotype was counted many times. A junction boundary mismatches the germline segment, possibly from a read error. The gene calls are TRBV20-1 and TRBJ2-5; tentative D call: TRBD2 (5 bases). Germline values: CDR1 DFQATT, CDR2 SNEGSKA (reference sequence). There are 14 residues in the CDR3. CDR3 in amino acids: CSGRAERGEETQYF. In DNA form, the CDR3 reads TGCAGTGGTAGAGCTGAACGGGGAGAAGAGACCCAGTACTTC.

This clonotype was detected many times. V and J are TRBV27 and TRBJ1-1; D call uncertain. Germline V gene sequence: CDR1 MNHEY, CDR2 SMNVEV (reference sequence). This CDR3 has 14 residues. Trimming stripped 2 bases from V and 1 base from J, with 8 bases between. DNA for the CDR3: TGTGCCAGCAGTTTACCGGGGAAGAACACTGAAGCTTTCTTT. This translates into CASSLPGKNTEAFF.

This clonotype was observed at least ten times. The CDR3 spells CASSLAGVGNTGELFF. As DNA, the CDR3 is TGTGCCAGCAGCTTAGCCGGGGTTGGGAACACCGGGGAGCTGTTTTTT. V is TRBV7-2 and J is TRBJ2-2; possible D gene TRBD2, 5 bases. Germline V lookup: CDR1 SGHTA, CDR2 FQGNSA. The CDR3 extends over 16 amino acids. Trimming took 0 bases from V and 1 from J, leaving 9 bases between them.

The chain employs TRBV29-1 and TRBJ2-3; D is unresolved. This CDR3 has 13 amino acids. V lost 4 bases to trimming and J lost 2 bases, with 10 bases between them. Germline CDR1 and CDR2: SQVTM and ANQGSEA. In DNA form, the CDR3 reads TGCAGCGTTGGAGCCCTATACACAGATACGCAGTATTTT. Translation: CSVGALYTDTQYF.

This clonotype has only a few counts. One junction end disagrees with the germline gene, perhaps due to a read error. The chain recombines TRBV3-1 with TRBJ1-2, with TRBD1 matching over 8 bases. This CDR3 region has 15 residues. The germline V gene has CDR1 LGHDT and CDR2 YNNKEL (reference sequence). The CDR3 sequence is CANSQDPQGAGGYTF. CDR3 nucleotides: TGTGCCAACAGCCAAGACCCTCAGGGGGCAGGTGGCTACACCTTC.

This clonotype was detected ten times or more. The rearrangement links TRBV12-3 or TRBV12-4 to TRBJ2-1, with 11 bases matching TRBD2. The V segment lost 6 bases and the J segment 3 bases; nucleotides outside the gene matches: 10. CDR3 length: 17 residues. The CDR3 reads CASSPHPGTSGYNEQFF. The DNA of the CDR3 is TGTGCCAGCAGCCCCCACCCAGGGACTAGCGGCTACAATGAGCAGTTCTTC.

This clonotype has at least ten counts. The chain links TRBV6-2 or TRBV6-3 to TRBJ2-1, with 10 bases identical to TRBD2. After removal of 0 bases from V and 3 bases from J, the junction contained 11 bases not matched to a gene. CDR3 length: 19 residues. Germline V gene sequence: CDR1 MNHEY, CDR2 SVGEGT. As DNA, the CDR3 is TGTGCCAGCAGTTACTCGATCCTAGCGGGAGATCCGGGCTACAATGAGCAGTTCTTC. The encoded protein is CASSYSILAGDPGYNEQFF.

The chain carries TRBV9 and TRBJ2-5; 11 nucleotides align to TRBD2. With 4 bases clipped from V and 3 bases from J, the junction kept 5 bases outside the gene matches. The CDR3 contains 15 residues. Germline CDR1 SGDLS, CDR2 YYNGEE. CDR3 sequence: CASSPWGLAEETQYF. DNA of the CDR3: TGTGCCAGCAGCCCATGGGGACTAGCGGAAGAGACCCAGTACTTC.

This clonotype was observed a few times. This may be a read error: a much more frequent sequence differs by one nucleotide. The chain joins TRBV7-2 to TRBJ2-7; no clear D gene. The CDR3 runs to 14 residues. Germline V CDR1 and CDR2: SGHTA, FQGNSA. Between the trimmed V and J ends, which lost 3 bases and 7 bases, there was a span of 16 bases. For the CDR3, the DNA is TGTGCCAGCAGCTTTGGTAGTAGGGTTAGTGAGCAGTACTTC. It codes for CASSFGSRVSEQYF.

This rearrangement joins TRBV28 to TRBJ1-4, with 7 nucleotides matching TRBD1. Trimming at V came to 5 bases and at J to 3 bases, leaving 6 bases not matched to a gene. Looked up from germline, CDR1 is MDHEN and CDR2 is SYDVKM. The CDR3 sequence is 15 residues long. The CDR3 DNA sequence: TGTGCCAGCAGTCCCTACAGGGGAGCTAATGAAAAACTGTTTTTT. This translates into CASSPYRGANEKLFF.